This T cell receptor (beta chain) was obtained from a study of tumor-infiltrating lymphocytes in localized non-small cell lung cancer. Whole-study context: Patients included smokers and never-smokers with various histologies, some sampled after neoadjuvant chemotherapy.

Worth noting for this clone: Its specificity is unknown.

Study-wide results and limits: Recurrence-free survival showed no association with tumor T-cell fraction. Available tissue quantity limited TCR sequencing to a patient subset.

Libraries were prepared by immunoSEQ multiplex PCR; TCRdb keeps only in-frame clonotypes and omits some of them. Among 5,000 to 7,500 clones listed, about 67% were seen once. Germline CDR1 MDHEN, CDR2 SYDVKM. Trimming left V 5 bases short and J 10 bases short, with 21 bases between. The CDR3 has 15 amino acids. The chain is built from TRBV28 and TRBJ1-3; the D gene is possibly TRBD1 (6 bases). Sequencing was done on a sample of lung tumor tissue. This receptor was identified in a human donor with non-small cell lung cancer. The CDR3 DNA follows: TGTGCCAGCAGTCCCACCCCGGACAGTTTCCTTACCATATATTTT. Translation: CASSPTPDSFLTIYF.